This T cell receptor (beta chain) was recorded in a study of blood T cell repertoires in COVID-19. Looking at the study overall: Acute-phase and convalescent COVID-19 samples originated in the United States, Italy and Spain. T cells, B-cell-depleted T cells, or PBMCs provided the cDNA or gDNA that served as material.

This CDR3 has 14 amino acids. V dropped 7 bases and J dropped 5 bases, with 18 bases sitting between them. Germline V gene lookup returns CDR1 LGHNT and CDR2 FRNRAP. Per the original methods: For nucleated cells, counts were estimated from reference gene primer amplification. Measured with immunoSEQ multiplex PCR; TCRdb has only the in-frame clones, and not every one. That table supplies the V and J calls and clone size; D and trimming were determined from the DNA. This table holds under 350,000 clones, roughly 83% found once. This clonotype was obtained from a man aged 55 to 69 who had recovered from COVID-19. Sequencing was done on a sample of peripheral blood. V and J are TRBV12-5 and TRBJ2-7; possibly TRBD2 for D (5 bases). For the CDR3, the DNA is TGTGCTAGTGCCAAGGGTGGGGTGACTAACGAGCAGTACTTC. It codes for CASAKGGVTNEQYF.